The clone carrying this T cell receptor beta chain has only a few counts. The antigen is not known. Full-length variable regions came from constant-region reverse primers plus semi-nested Nested Universal Primer A PCR. From the 5' RACE reads, TCRdb called clonotypes with MiXCR, one entry per CDR3 protein. The sample has nearly 40,000 distinct CDR3 sequences, approximately 17% seen once. Naive CD4+ cells had CD25+ Tregs removed. Study-wide findings and caveats: The larger cohort examined one V-J beta rearrangement, not whole repertoires. In terms of TCR gene usage, tumor memory CD4+ T cells clustered together with blood and lymph node memory CD4+ cells, as well as with lymph node naive CD4+ cells.

Trimming at V came to 0 bases and at J to 6 bases, leaving 8 bases not matched to a gene. Germline loops: CDR1 DFQATT, CDR2 SNEGSKA (reference sequence). The CDR3 totals 15 residues. The source of this sequence is a female donor with breast cancer. J is TRBJ2-3 and V is TRBV20-1, with 8 positions matching TRBD2. Material: naive CD4+ T cells sorted from a lymph node. The subset here: naive CD4+ T cells, CD4+CD45RA+CD25-. The CDR3 DNA sequence: TGCAGTGCTAGAGATTGGAGCGGGAGCGTTGATACGCAGTATTTT. Encoded protein: CSARDWSGSVDTQYF.